This T cell receptor beta chain stems from a study of shared clonotypes between healthy human individuals. On the study more broadly: Donor composition was a couple of women and a few men, aged 18 to 49. Per donor, three plates held CD4 naive cells, three held CD4 memory, two held CD8 naive and one held CD8 memory.

Only one count was recorded for this clone. Genomic DNA belonging to each subset was distributed in equal measure over several immunoSEQ plates. Method: immunoSEQ multiplex PCR; TCRdb's copy keeps in-frame clones and lacks some. This sample has about 580,000 clones, with roughly 98% found just once. CDR3 size: 11 residues. Per the germline V gene, CDR1 is DFQATT and CDR2 is SNEGSKA (reference sequence). The V end lost 6 bases, the J end lost 4 bases, and 9 bases lay between the germline ends. Selected positively for CCR7 and CD45RO-negative, naive CD8 cells excluded terminally differentiated effector memory CD45RA+ cells.

The specimen sequenced was naive CD8+ T cells sorted from blood. The rearrangement uses TRBV20-1 and TRBJ1-2; maybe TRBD1 (5 bases). The TCR was taken from a man aged 25 to 40 in good health. The CDR3, as DNA: TGCAGTGCGACGGGACCCTATGGCTACACCTTC. Protein product: CSATGPYGYTF.